This T cell receptor (beta chain) was retrieved from a study of shared clonotypes between healthy human individuals. Study background: Each donor had three CD4 naive, three CD4 memory, two CD8 naive and one CD8 memory plate. Study-level points and caveats: Sorted-subset sequencing was shown by rarefaction to be incomplete despite large depth. Larger estimated richness was generally recorded for naive subsets relative to memory subsets.

Naive CD8 populations comprised CD45RO-negative cells positively selected for CCR7, excluding terminally differentiated effector memory CD45RA+ cells. Concerning this clone itself: Its target is not known.

Data came from immunoSEQ multiplex PCR; TCRdb stores just in-frame clones and leaves some out. The data show millions of clones, about 94% seen once. CDR1 SEHNR and CDR2 FQNEAQ come from the germline V gene (reference sequence). The germline V and J ends were trimmed by 0 bases and 3 bases, with 11 bases remaining between them. The CDR3 consists of 15 residues. This clonotype was obtained from a man in his late teens or twenties in good health. Material: naive CD8+ T cells sorted from blood. The J gene is TRBJ2-5, the V gene TRBV7-9; D uncertain. CDR3 protein: CASSLAPWGKETQYF. In DNA, the CDR3 is TGTGCCAGCAGCTTAGCGCCGTGGGGAAAAGAGACCCAGTACTTC.